The clone carrying this T cell receptor (beta chain) is a singleton in its sample. The data are from a study of blood T cell repertoires in COVID-19. For the study at large: Sites across the United States, Italy and Spain contributed samples from acute and convalescent COVID-19. Sources were T cells, B-cell-depleted T cells, or PBMCs; the material itself was cDNA or gDNA.

This study enrolled people aged about 18 to 100 from roughly 22 US geographic areas. Original handling: Reference gene primer amplification gave nucleated cell count estimates. TCRdb keeps only in-frame clones here, not all; method: immunoSEQ multiplex PCR. V, J and clone size derive from that table, while D and trimming were established from the DNA sequence. The table has approximately 210,000 clones, about 76% seen once. The CDR3 length is 16 residues. V was clipped by 0 bases and J by 0 bases, with 10 bases between them. CDR1 is SGDLS and CDR2 is YYNGEE in the germline V gene. The J gene is TRBJ2-1, the V gene TRBV9; no clear D. Sequences were obtained from PBMCs or T cells enriched from blood (not recorded which). This clonotype originated in a woman aged 50 to 65 with acute COVID-19. CDR3: CASSVGRPSSYNEQFF. DNA of the CDR3: TGTGCCAGCAGCGTAGGGCGGCCGAGCTCCTACAATGAGCAGTTCTTC.